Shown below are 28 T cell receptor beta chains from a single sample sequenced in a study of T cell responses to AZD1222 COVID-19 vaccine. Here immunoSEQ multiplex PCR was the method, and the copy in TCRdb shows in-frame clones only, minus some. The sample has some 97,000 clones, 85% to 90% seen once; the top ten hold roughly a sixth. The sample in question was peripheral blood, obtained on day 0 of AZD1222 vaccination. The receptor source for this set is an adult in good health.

CDR3 DNA sequence: TGTGCCAGCAGCGCCGGCGGGACTAGCGGCTACGAGCAGTACTTC. The encoded protein is CASSAGGTSGYEQYF. The V call is TRBV9, the J call TRBJ2-7; 11 bases agree with TRBD2. V trimming: 3 bases; J trimming: 3 bases; junction bases outside the gene matches: 5. The CDR3 is made up of 15 amino acids. Looked up from germline, CDR1 is SGDLS and CDR2 is YYNGEE.

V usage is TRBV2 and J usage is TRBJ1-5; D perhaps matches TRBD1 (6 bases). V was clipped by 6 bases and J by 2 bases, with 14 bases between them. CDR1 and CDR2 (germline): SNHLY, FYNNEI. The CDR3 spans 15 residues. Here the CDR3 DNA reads TGTGCCAGCAGCTGGGGGGCGGGAGGCAATCAGCCCCAGCATTTT. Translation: CASSWGAGGNQPQHF. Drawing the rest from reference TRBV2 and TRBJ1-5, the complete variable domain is EPEVTQTPSHQVTQMGQEVILRCVPISNHLYFYWYRQILGQKVEFLVSFYNNEISEKSEIFDDQFSVERPDGSNFTLKIRSTKLEDSAMYFCASSWGAGGNQPQHFGDGTRLSIL.

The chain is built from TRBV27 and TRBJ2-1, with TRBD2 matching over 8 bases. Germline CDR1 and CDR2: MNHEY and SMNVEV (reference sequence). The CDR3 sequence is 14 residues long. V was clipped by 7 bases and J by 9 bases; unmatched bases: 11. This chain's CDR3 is CASKNGGVSGEQFF. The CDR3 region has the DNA TGTGCCAGCAAGAACGGGGGGGTATCAGGTGAGCAGTTCTTC.

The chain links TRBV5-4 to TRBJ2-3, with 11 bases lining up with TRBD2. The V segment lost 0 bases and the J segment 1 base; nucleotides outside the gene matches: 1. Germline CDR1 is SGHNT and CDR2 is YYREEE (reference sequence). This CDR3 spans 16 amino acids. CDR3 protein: CASSLGLAGRTDTQYF. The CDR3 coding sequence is TGTGCCAGCAGCTTGGGACTAGCGGGACGCACAGATACGCAGTATTTT.

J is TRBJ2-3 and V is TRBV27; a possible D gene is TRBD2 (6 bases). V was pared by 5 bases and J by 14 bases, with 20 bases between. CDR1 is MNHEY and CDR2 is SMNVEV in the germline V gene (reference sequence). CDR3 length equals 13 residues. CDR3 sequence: CASSPGTFQLAYF. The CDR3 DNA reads TGTGCCAGCAGTCCCGGGACTTTTCAATTGGCGTATTTT.

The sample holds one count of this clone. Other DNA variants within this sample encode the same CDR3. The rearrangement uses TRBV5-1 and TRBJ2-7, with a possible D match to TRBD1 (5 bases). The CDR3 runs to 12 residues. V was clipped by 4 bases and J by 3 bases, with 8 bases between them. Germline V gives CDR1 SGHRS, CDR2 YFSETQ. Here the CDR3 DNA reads TGCGCCAGCAGCCAAGACAGCTACGAGCAGTACTTC. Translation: CASSQDSYEQYF.

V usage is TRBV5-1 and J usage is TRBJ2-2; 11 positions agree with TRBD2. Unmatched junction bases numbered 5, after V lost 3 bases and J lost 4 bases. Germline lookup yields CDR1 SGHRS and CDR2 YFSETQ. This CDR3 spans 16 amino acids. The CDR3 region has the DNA TGCGCCAGCAGCTCTTCTAGCGGGGGGCCCACCGGGGAGCTGTTTTTT. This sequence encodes CASSSSSGGPTGELFF.

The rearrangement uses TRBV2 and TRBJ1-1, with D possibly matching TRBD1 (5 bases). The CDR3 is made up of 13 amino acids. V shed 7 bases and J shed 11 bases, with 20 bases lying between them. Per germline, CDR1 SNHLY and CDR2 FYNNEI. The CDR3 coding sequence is TGTGCCAGCACGTTAAAGGACGGAGGGGATGCTTTCTTT. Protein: CASTLKDGGDAFF. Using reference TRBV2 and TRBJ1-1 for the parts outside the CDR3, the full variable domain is EPEVTQTPSHQVTQMGQEVILRCVPISNHLYFYWYRQILGQKVEFLVSFYNNEISEKSEIFDDQFSVERPDGSNFTLKIRSTKLEDSAMYFCASTLKDGGDAFFGQGTRLTVV.

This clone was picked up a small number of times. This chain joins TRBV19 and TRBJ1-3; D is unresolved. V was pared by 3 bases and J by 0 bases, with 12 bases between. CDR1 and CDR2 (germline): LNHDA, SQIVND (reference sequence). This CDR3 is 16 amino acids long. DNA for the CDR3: TGTGCCAGTAGTATTGGTGGGTCGAGCTCTGGAAACACCATATATTTT. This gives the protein CASSIGGSSSGNTIYF.

CDR3 sequence reads: CASSLDSATNEKLFF. In DNA, the CDR3 is TGTGCCAGCAGTTTAGACAGCGCAACTAATGAAAAACTGTTTTTT. The rearrangement joins TRBV28 to TRBJ1-4; tentative D call: TRBD1 (5 bases). Per germline, CDR1 MDHEN and CDR2 SYDVKM. The V end was cut by 2 bases, the J end by 0 bases, with 7 bases between. The CDR3 length is 15 residues.

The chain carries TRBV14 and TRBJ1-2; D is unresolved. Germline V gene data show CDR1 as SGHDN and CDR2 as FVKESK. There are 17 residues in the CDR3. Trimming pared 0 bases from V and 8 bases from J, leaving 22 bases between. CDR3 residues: CASSQDTASGAIGGYTF. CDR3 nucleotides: TGTGCCAGCAGCCAAGATACAGCCTCCGGCGCAATTGGGGGCTACACCTTC.

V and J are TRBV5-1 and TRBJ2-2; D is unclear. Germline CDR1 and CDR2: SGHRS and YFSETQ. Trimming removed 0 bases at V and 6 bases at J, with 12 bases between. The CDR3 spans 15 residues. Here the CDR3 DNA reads TGCGCCAGCAGCTTGGTTCCTAGAATGCCCGGGGAGCTGTTTTTT. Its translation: CASSLVPRMPGELFF.

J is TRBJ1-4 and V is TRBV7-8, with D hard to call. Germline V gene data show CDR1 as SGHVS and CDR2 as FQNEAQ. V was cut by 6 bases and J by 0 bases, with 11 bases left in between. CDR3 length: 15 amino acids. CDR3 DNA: TGTGCCAGCAGGAAGACCTCTTCAACTAATGAAAAACTGTTTTTT. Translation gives CASRKTSSTNEKLFF. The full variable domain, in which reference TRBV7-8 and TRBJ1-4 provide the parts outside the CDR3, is GAGVSQSPRYKVAKRGQDVALRCDPISGHVSLFWYQQALGQGPEFLTYFQNEAQLDKSGLPSDRFFAERPEGSVSTLKIQRTQQEDSAVYLCASRKTSSTNEKLFFGSGTQLSVL.

The CDR3, as DNA: TGTGCCAGCAGTGAAGGCAGGGGCTCAAGCAATCAGCCCCAGCATTTT. Amino acids: CASSEGRGSSNQPQHF. The gene calls are TRBV25-1 and TRBJ1-5; TRBD1 is a possible D gene (6 bases). This CDR3 has 16 residues. CDR1 is MGHDK, CDR2 SYGVNS, per germline. V shed 2 bases and J shed 1 base, with 12 bases lying between them.

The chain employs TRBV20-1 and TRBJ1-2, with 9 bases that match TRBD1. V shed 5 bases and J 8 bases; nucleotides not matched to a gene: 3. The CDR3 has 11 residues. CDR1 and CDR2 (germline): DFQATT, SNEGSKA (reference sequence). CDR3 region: CSAWDRVGYTF. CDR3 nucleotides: TGCAGTGCTTGGGACAGGGTAGGCTACACCTTC.

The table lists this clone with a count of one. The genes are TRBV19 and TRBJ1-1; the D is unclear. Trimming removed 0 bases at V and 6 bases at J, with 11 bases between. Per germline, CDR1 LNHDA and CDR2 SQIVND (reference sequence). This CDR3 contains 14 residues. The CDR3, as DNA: TGTGCCAGTAGTATAGAGGAGCGTTACGCTGAAGCTTTCTTT. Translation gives CASSIEERYAEAFF.

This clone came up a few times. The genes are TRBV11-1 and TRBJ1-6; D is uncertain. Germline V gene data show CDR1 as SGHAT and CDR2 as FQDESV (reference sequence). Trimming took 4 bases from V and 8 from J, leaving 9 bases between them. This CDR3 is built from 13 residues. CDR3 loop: CASSSLVDSPLHF. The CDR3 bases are TGTGCCAGCAGCTCCCTTGTGGATTCACCCCTCCACTTT. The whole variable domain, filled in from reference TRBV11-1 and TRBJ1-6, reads EAEVAQSPRYKITEKSQAVAFWCDPISGHATLYWYRQILGQGPELLVQFQDESVVDDSQLPKDRFSAERLKGVDSTLKIQPAELGDSAMYLCASSSLVDSPLHFGNGTRLTVT.

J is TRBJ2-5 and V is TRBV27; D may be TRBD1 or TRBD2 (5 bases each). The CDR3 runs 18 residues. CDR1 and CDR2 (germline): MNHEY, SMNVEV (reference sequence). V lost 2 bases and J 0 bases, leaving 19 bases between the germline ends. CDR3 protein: CASSLRGWQGDYQETQYF. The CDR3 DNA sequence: TGTGCCAGCAGTTTAAGGGGATGGCAGGGAGATTACCAAGAGACCCAGTACTTC.

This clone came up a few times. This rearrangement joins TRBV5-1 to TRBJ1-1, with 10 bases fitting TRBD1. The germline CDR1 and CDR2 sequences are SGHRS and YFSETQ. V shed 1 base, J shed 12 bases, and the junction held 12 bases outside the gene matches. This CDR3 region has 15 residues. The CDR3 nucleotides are TGCGCCAGCAGCTTGTTCTACGCGGGACAGGGGTTTACTTTCTTT. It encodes CASSLFYAGQGFTFF.

The CDR3 nucleotides read TGCAGCGTTGCAGGGGGTGAGACCCAGTACTTC. It is translated as CSVAGGETQYF. This chain connects TRBV29-1 to TRBJ2-5; TRBD1 matches at 7 bases. The V segment lost 4 bases and the J segment 5 bases; nucleotides outside the gene matches: 1. Looked up from germline, CDR1 is SQVTM and CDR2 is ANQGSEA. CDR3 size: 11 residues.

CDR3 region: CASSFYSGTDATNEKLFF. The CDR3 nucleotides read TGCGCCAGCAGCTTCTACTCCGGGACAGATGCAACTAATGAAAAACTGTTTTTT. V usage is TRBV5-1 and J usage is TRBJ1-4; 7 nucleotides agree with TRBD1. Losses at the gene ends were 2 bases for V and 0 bases for J; bases not matched to a gene: 10. This CDR3 has 18 residues. CDR1 is SGHRS, CDR2 YFSETQ, per germline.

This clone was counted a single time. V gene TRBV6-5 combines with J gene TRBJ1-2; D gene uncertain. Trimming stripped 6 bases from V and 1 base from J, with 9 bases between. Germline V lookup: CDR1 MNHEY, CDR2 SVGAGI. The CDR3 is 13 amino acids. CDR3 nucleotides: TGTGCCAGCAGAGAGGACGGTAACTATGGCTACACCTTC. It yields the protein CASREDGNYGYTF.

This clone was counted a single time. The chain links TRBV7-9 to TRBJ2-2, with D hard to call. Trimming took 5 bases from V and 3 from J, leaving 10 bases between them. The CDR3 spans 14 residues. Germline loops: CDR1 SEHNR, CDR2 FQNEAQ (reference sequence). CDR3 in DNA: TGTGCCAGCAGCACAAGGTCCTACACCGGGGAGCTGTTTTTT. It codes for CASSTRSYTGELFF.

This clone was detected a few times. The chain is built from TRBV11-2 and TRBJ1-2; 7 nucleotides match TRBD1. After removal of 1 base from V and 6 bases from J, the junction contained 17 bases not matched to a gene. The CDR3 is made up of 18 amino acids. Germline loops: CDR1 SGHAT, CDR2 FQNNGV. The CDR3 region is CASSLATGAASREDGYTF. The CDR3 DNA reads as TGTGCCAGCAGCTTAGCTACAGGGGCAGCGTCCCGCGAGGATGGCTACACCTTC.

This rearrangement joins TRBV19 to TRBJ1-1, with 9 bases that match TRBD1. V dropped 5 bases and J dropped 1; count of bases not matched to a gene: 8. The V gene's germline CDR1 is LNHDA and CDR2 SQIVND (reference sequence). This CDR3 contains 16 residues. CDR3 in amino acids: CASSPGTGFSNTEAFF. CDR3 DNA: TGTGCCAGTAGTCCCGGGACAGGGTTTTCGAACACTGAAGCTTTCTTT.

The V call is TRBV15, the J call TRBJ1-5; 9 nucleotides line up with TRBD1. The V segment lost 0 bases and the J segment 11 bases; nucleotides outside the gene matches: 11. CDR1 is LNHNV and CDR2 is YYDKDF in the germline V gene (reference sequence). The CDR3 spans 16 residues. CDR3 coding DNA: TGTGCCACCAGCAGAGATAAAGGACAGGGGCCTCCGACCCAGCATTTT. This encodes CATSRDKGQGPPTQHF.

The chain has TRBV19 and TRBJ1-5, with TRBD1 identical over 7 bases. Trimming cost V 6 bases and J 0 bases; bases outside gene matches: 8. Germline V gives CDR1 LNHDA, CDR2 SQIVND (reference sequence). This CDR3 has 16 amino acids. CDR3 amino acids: CASRRQGDGSNQPQHF. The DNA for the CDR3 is TGTGCCAGTAGGAGGCAGGGGGACGGTAGCAATCAGCCCCAGCATTTT.

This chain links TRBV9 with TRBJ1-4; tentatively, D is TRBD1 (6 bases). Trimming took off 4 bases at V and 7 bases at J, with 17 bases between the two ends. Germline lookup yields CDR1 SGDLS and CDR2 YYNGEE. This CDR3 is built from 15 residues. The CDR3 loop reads CASSTGLGAGEKLFF. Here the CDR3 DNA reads TGTGCCAGCAGCACCGGATTGGGGGCTGGTGAAAAACTGTTTTTT.